A selection of T cell receptor beta chains follows, all from one sample in a study of cytomegalovirus exposure and HLA in healthy donors. Clones were read by immunoSEQ multiplex PCR, and TCRdb kept only the in-frame ones, dropping some. Of roughly 330,000 clones listed, about nine tenths were seen once; the top ten hold about 1.2%. The sample comprised PBMCs. The receptors come from a woman in her twenties or thirties in good health and CMV-seropositive. Both conserved end residues are part of each CDR3. Each record gives: V gene, J gene, clone size, D gene, CDR3 protein, CDR3 DNA. The D gene is left open where the match is weak. Rows may omit the clone size; those that give it use once, few, many or a size class.

V gene: TRBV5-5; J gene: TRBJ2-7; clone size: .; D gene: .; CDR3 protein: CASSASGVLSEQYF; CDR3 DNA: TGTGCCAGCAGCGCTAGTGGGGTCCTCTCCGAGCAGTACTTC
V gene: TRBV7-9; J gene: TRBJ1-3; clone size: .; D gene: .; CDR3 protein: CASSPWSVTPGNTIYF; CDR3 DNA: TGTGCCAGCAGCCCGTGGAGTGTGACGCCTGGAAACACCATATATTTT
V gene: TRBV5-1; J gene: TRBJ2-4; clone size: .; D gene: TRBD2; CDR3 protein: CASSLGGGGPAKNIQYF; CDR3 DNA: TGCGCCAGCAGCTTGGGTGGGGGAGGGCCTGCCAAAAACATTCAGTACTTC
V gene: TRBV9; J gene: TRBJ2-7; clone size: once; D gene: .; CDR3 protein: CASSATGVNGNEQYF; CDR3 DNA: TGTGCCAGCAGCGCGACAGGAGTTAATGGGAACGAGCAGTACTTC
V gene: TRBV28; J gene: TRBJ2-5; clone size: .; D gene: TRBD2; CDR3 protein: CASSPLVIAGGPRDQETQYF; CDR3 DNA: TGTGCCAGCAGTCCCCTTGTAATAGCGGGAGGGCCTAGGGACCAAGAGACCCAGTACTTC
V gene: TRBV6-5; J gene: TRBJ2-7; clone size: .; D gene: TRBD2; CDR3 protein: CASSYGSGTYEQYF; CDR3 DNA: TGTGCCAGCAGTTACGGGAGCGGGACCTACGAGCAGTACTTC
V gene: TRBV5-6; J gene: TRBJ2-7; clone size: .; D gene: .; CDR3 protein: CASRLGGTYEQYF; CDR3 DNA: TGTGCCAGCAGATTGGGGGGTACCTACGAGCAGTACTTC
V gene: TRBV7-9; J gene: TRBJ2-7; clone size: .; D gene: TRBD1; CDR3 protein: CASRRTGDYEQYF; CDR3 DNA: TGTGCCAGCAGGCGTACAGGGGACTACGAGCAGTACTTC
V gene: TRBV28; J gene: TRBJ2-7; clone size: .; D gene: .; CDR3 protein: CASSFPSRDQSSYEQYF; CDR3 DNA: TGTGCCAGCAGTTTCCCCTCAAGAGACCAGAGCTCCTACGAGCAGTACTTC
V gene: TRBV27; J gene: TRBJ2-7; clone size: .; D gene: TRBD2; CDR3 protein: CASSRPGLANYEQYF; CDR3 DNA: TGTGCCAGCAGCCGCCCCGGACTAGCGAACTACGAGCAGTACTTC
V gene: TRBV19; J gene: TRBJ1-5; clone size: .; D gene: .; CDR3 protein: CASSIVVGGQPQHF; CDR3 DNA: TGTGCCAGTAGTATAGTGGTGGGAGGTCAGCCCCAGCATTTT